Presented here are 27 T cell receptor beta chains from one specimen sequenced in a study of shared clonotypes between healthy human individuals. Profiled with immunoSEQ multiplex PCR; TCRdb holds only in-frame clones, not every one. The table lists around 2.5 million clones, approximately 93% of them singletons, with around 0.4% in the top ten. What was sequenced was naive CD4+ T cells from PBMCs. Specified subset: CD45RA+ positively selected. The receptors shown here come from a man younger than 30 in good health. Some clones in this sample may be carry-over from other donors' samples.

V usage is TRBV30 and J usage is TRBJ2-3; D may be TRBD2 (5 bases). Germline V lookup: CDR1 GTSNPN, CDR2 SVGIG (reference sequence). CDR3 length: 15 residues. V gave up 1 base and J gave up 0 bases, with 11 bases separating them. This chain's CDR3 is CAWSGYTGSTDTQYF. DNA for the CDR3: TGTGCCTGGAGTGGTTATACGGGAAGCACAGATACGCAGTATTTT.

The V and J genes are TRBV28 and TRBJ1-3, with D unresolved. This CDR3 region has 15 residues. Germline V CDR1 and CDR2: MDHEN, SYDVKM. V was cut by 6 bases and J by 4 bases, with 16 bases left in between. CDR3 bases: TGTGCCAGCAGCAAAAGGGTTACGGGGGGAAACACCATATATTTT. It is translated as CASSKRVTGGNTIYF.

V is TRBV5-1 and J is TRBJ2-3, with D perhaps matching TRBD2 (5 bases). V dropped 2 bases and J dropped 3 bases, with 13 bases sitting between them. Looked up from germline, CDR1 is SGHRS and CDR2 is YFSETQ. The CDR3 length is 15 residues. The CDR3 sequence is CASSFLPRGTDTQYF. CDR3 nucleotides: TGCGCCAGCAGCTTCCTACCCAGAGGGACAGATACGCAGTATTTT. The whole variable domain, filled in from reference TRBV5-1 and TRBJ2-3, reads KAGVTQTPRYLIKTRGQQVTLSCSPISGHRSVSWYQQTPGQGLQFLFEYFSETQRNKGNFPGRFSGRQFSNSRSEMNVSTLELGDSALYLCASSFLPRGTDTQYFGPGTRLTVL.

The chain employs TRBV5-1 and TRBJ2-2, with a possible D match to TRBD2 (6 bases). Trimming shortened V by 0 bases and J by 2 bases, and 14 bases separated the two germline ends. CDR1 and CDR2 (germline): SGHRS, YFSETQ. The CDR3 totals 17 residues. CDR3 loop: CASSLAGGPQNTGELFF. CDR3 in DNA: TGCGCCAGCAGCTTGGCCGGAGGGCCCCAAAACACCGGGGAGCTGTTTTTT.

This clone was counted a single time. The rearrangement uses TRBV28 and TRBJ1-5; D is possibly TRBD1 (5 bases). The CDR3 has 16 amino acids. V lost 6 bases and J 6 bases, leaving 21 bases between the germline ends. CDR1 and CDR2 (germline): MDHEN, SYDVKM. The CDR3 protein is CASRAAEGVIGQPQHF. The CDR3 nucleotides read TGTGCCAGCAGGGCCGCTGAAGGGGTTATAGGTCAGCCCCAGCATTTT. The variable domain in full, with the rest retrieved from reference TRBV28 and TRBJ1-5, is DVKVTQSSRYLVKRTGEKVFLECVQDMDHENMFWYRQDPGLGLRLIYFSYDVKMKEKGDIPEGYSVSREKKERFSLILESASTNQTSMYLCASRAAEGVIGQPQHFGDGTRLSIL.

This clone has just a few counts. The sample holds other DNA sequences that translate to the same CDR3. This chain connects TRBV5-1 to TRBJ1-1, with a tentative D call TRBD1 (6 bases). CDR3 length: 15 residues. In germline, CDR1 is SGHRS, CDR2 YFSETQ. V lost 0 bases, J lost 1 base, and 10 bases lay in between. The chain's CDR3 is CASSLAGTPNTEAFF. For the CDR3, the DNA is TGCGCCAGCAGCTTGGCCGGGACACCGAACACTGAAGCTTTCTTT.

About this clone: Other DNA sequences of this sample code for an identical CDR3. The chain employs TRBV18 and TRBJ2-7; TRBD1 matches 10 bases. The trim removed 2 bases at V and 2 bases at J, leaving 0 bases unmatched. The CDR3 covers 14 residues. Germline values: CDR1 KGHSH, CDR2 LQKENI. The CDR3 DNA follows: TGTGCCAGCTCACCAGGGACAGGGGCCTACGAGCAGTACTTC. Translation: CASSPGTGAYEQYF.

This chain connects TRBV2 to TRBJ1-1, with D perhaps matching TRBD1 (6 bases). The germline CDR1 and CDR2 sequences are SNHLY and FYNNEI. The CDR3 loop spans 15 amino acids. Trimming took 7 bases from V and 4 from J, leaving 19 bases between them. Written as DNA, the CDR3 is TGTGCCAGCACCTGGATGGGGGCTTCGGGCACTGAAGCTTTCTTT. Its translation is CASTWMGASGTEAFF.

The V and J genes are TRBV2 and TRBJ1-4; 7 bases match TRBD1. The germline gives CDR1 SNHLY, CDR2 FYNNEI. The CDR3 is 14 residues long. Trimming at V came to 5 bases and at J to 6 bases, leaving 6 bases not matched to a gene. This CDR3 reads CASSKQGRDEKLFF. CDR3 sequence (DNA): TGTGCCAGCAGTAAACAGGGGAGGGATGAAAAACTGTTTTTT.

The chain has TRBV11-3 and TRBJ2-3; 7 bases are shared with TRBD1. The CDR3 spans 15 residues. V was pared by 5 bases and J by 0 bases, with 5 bases of the junction left unmatched. The germline gives CDR1 SGHNT, CDR2 YENEEA. CDR3 amino acids: CASSKRQGSTDTQYF. The DNA of the CDR3 is TGTGCCAGCAGCAAAAGACAGGGAAGCACAGATACGCAGTATTTT.

The chain has TRBV11-2 and TRBJ2-2; the match to TRBD2 covers 16 bases. The V segment lost 6 bases and the J segment 6 bases; nucleotides outside the gene matches: 1. The germline V gene has CDR1 SGHAT and CDR2 FQNNGV. The length of the CDR3 is 15 residues. CDR3 in amino acids: CASRGLAGGAGELFF. CDR3 DNA: TGTGCCAGCAGGGGACTAGCGGGAGGGGCCGGGGAGCTGTTTTTT. The whole variable domain, filled in from reference TRBV11-2 and TRBJ2-2, reads EAGVAQSPRYKIIEKRQSVAFWCNPISGHATLYWYQQILGQGPKLLIQFQNNGVVDDSQLPKDRFSAERLKGVDSTLKIQPAKLEDSAVYLCASRGLAGGAGELFFGEGSRLTVL.

The chain has TRBV7-6 and TRBJ2-1, with 11 nucleotides matching TRBD2. The CDR3 contains 17 residues. V shed 5 bases, J shed 2 bases, and the junction held 8 bases outside the gene matches. Germline V gene data show CDR1 as SGHVS and CDR2 as FNYEAQ. In DNA, the CDR3 is TGTGCCAGCAGCCTCAGACTAGCGGGACAGCCCTACAATGAGCAGTTCTTC. The encoded protein is CASSLRLAGQPYNEQFF.

The genes are TRBV6-5 and TRBJ2-1; no clear D. V lost 0 bases and J 7 bases, leaving 13 bases between the germline ends. The CDR3 has 15 amino acids. Germline lookup yields CDR1 MNHEY and CDR2 SVGAGI. DNA for the CDR3: TGTGCCAGCAGTTACTCGATGAGGAGCGAGAATGAGCAGTTCTTC. Amino acid sequence: CASSYSMRSENEQFF.

The V gene is TRBV5-1, the J gene TRBJ2-2; D might be TRBD2 (6 bases). This CDR3 is 17 amino acids long. Germline assignment: CDR1 SGHRS and CDR2 YFSETQ. The ends were cut back, 4 bases at V and 4 bases at J, with 20 bases in the middle. CDR3 in DNA: TGCGCCAGCAGCCTGTTAGCGGCCGGGTCGGGCACCGGGGAGCTGTTTTTT. Translation gives CASSLLAAGSGTGELFF.

The chain links TRBV5-1 to TRBJ2-1, with 7 bases fitting TRBD1. Trimming took 5 bases from V and 3 from J; bases not matched to a gene: 8. The CDR3 runs 15 residues. Per the germline V gene, CDR1 is SGHRS and CDR2 is YFSETQ. The CDR3, as DNA: TGCGCCAGCAGGTACAGGGGCCTAAACTACAATGAGCAGTTCTTC. Protein: CASRYRGLNYNEQFF.

This chain connects TRBV15 to TRBJ2-2, with D perhaps given as TRBD1 or TRBD2 (5 bases each). The CDR3 extends over 13 amino acids. Germline CDR1 reads LNHNV; CDR2 reads YYDKDF (reference sequence). V lost 8 bases to trimming and J lost 4 bases, with 11 bases between them. The CDR3 sequence: CATGTQATGELFF. The CDR3 DNA reads as TGTGCCACCGGGACCCAGGCCACCGGGGAGCTGTTTTTT.

This chain uses TRBV5-4 with TRBJ1-1; D is possibly TRBD1 (6 bases). The germline gives CDR1 SGHNT, CDR2 YYREEE (reference sequence). V lost 9 bases to trimming and J lost 1 base, with 13 bases between them. The CDR3 sequence is 13 residues long. CDR3 nucleotide sequence: TGTGCCACTAAAACAGGGCCGAACACTGAAGCTTTCTTT. Translating gives CATKTGPNTEAFF.

The chain joins TRBV5-1 to TRBJ2-3; 9 bases fit TRBD1. This CDR3 spans 14 amino acids. Germline V gives CDR1 SGHRS, CDR2 YFSETQ. V was clipped by 6 bases and J by 2 bases; unmatched bases: 4. In DNA, the CDR3 is TGCGCCAGCAAAACAGGGGGCTTCACAGATACGCAGTATTTT. This translates into CASKTGGFTDTQYF.

The V gene is TRBV29-1, the J gene TRBJ1-2, with D tentatively TRBD1 (5 bases). The CDR3 is 13 residues long. The germline gives CDR1 SQVTM, CDR2 ANQGSEA. V lost 6 bases and J 7 bases, leaving 18 bases between the germline ends. The CDR3 nucleotides are TGCAGCGTCTCGACAGTAACCTCCGGTGGCTACACCTTC. Protein: CSVSTVTSGGYTF. Supplemented by reference TRBV29-1 and TRBJ1-2, the full variable domain reads SAVISQKPSRDICQRGTSLTIQCQVDSQVTMMFWYRQQPGQSLTLIATANQGSEATYESGFVIDKFPISRPNLTFSTLTVSNMSPEDSSIYLCSVSTVTSGGYTFGSGTRLTVV.

V gene TRBV11-2 combines with J gene TRBJ2-7, with D tentatively TRBD1 or TRBD2 (6 bases each). Germline V CDR1 and CDR2: SGHAT, FQNNGV. This CDR3 region has 13 residues. The V and J ends lost 4 bases and 4 bases respectively, with 11 bases between them. The CDR3 loop reads CASSSTGRYEQYF. CDR3 DNA sequence: TGTGCCAGCAGCTCTACAGGGAGGTACGAGCAGTACTTC.

J is TRBJ2-7 and V is TRBV18; D possibly matches TRBD1 or TRBD2 (5 bases each). Germline V gene lookup returns CDR1 KGHSH and CDR2 LQKENI. The CDR3 has 20 residues. Trimming took off 0 bases at V and 1 base at J, with 25 bases between the two ends. The CDR3 reads CASSPPWSGRDLGNSYEQYF. CDR3 nucleotides: TGTGCCAGCTCACCACCGTGGTCGGGCAGGGACCTCGGGAATTCCTACGAGCAGTACTTC.

The chain joins TRBV7-9 to TRBJ1-2; D is unclear. Trimming left V 3 bases short and J 0 bases short, with 5 bases between. The CDR3 is 13 amino acids. Germline V CDR1 and CDR2: SEHNR, FQNEAQ (reference sequence). In DNA, the CDR3 is TGTGCCAGCAGCTTCGCCGCTAACTATGGCTACACCTTC. Translating it yields CASSFAANYGYTF.

The chain couples TRBV27 to TRBJ2-1; D uncertain. This CDR3 is 13 amino acids long. Germline V gene lookup returns CDR1 MNHEY and CDR2 SMNVEV (reference sequence). The germline V and J ends were trimmed by 0 bases and 4 bases, with 4 bases remaining between them. The CDR3 sequence: CASSLSVYNEQFF. CDR3 nucleotide sequence: TGTGCCAGCAGTTTATCCGTTTACAATGAGCAGTTCTTC.

This chain links TRBV19 with TRBJ2-2, with 7 bases that match TRBD2. The V gene's germline CDR1 is LNHDA and CDR2 SQIVND (reference sequence). The CDR3 has 14 amino acids. The V gene end was trimmed by 10 bases and the J gene end by 1 base; junction bases not matched to a gene: 6. CDR3 DNA sequence: TGTGCCACAGCGGGAAGGAGGAACACCGGGGAGCTGTTTTTT. It yields the protein CATAGRRNTGELFF.

This chain uses TRBV5-1 with TRBJ2-5; 8 bases are shared with TRBD2. Germline CDR1 and CDR2: SGHRS and YFSETQ. This CDR3 has 14 residues. The trim removed 4 bases at V and 8 bases at J, leaving 10 bases unmatched. CDR3 in amino acids: CASSPGRAVITQYF. The CDR3 bases are TGCGCCAGCAGCCCCGGGAGGGCGGTGATAACCCAGTACTTC.

The chain has TRBV9 and TRBJ2-7; 7 bases are shared with TRBD2. This CDR3 contains 15 residues. With 3 bases clipped from V and 2 bases from J, the junction kept 8 bases outside the gene matches. Germline-derived CDR1 and CDR2 are SGDLS and YYNGEE. The CDR3 here is CASSETSEYTYEQYF. CDR3 sequence (DNA): TGTGCCAGCAGCGAAACTAGCGAGTACACCTACGAGCAGTACTTC.

Regarding this clone: Mismatch with germline at one junction end may stem from a read error. This chain joins TRBV19 and TRBJ2-7; tentative D call: TRBD2 (6 bases). The germline V gene encodes CDR1 LNHDA and CDR2 SQIVND (reference sequence). The CDR3 extends over 11 amino acids. CDR3 in amino acids: CASTAWGELYF. CDR3 sequence (DNA): TGTGCCAGTACTGCATGGGGGGAGCTGTACTTC.